Below are 7 T cell receptor beta chains sequenced from a single sample in a study of cytomegalovirus exposure and HLA in healthy donors. The PCR employed 60 Vbeta primers together with 13 Jbeta primers. Some clones are missing from TCRdb's copy, which holds only in-frame ones; the method was immunoSEQ multiplex PCR. The table includes more than 80,000 clones, about two thirds detected once. The sequenced sample was PBMCs. The receptors stem from a man in his fifties in good health and CMV-seronegative.

This chain connects TRBV11-3 to TRBJ2-2; TRBD1 aligns across 7 bases. This CDR3 is built from 15 residues. Per germline, CDR1 SGHNT and CDR2 YENEEA. Germline trimming cut 2 bases from V and 3 bases from J; bases unmatched to any gene: 3. The CDR3 loop reads CASSLRTGYTGELFF. In DNA form, the CDR3 reads TGTGCCAGCAGCTTAAGGACAGGATACACCGGGGAGCTGTTTTTT.

The chain uses TRBV18 and TRBJ2-1; TRBD1 matches at 7 bases. This CDR3 contains 14 residues. The V segment lost 4 bases and the J segment 8 bases; nucleotides outside the gene matches: 8. Germline-derived CDR1 and CDR2 are KGHSH and LQKENI. This CDR3 reads CASSQSGGTHEQFF. CDR3 nucleotides: TGTGCCAGCTCACAATCAGGGGGTACACATGAGCAGTTCTTC.

This clone has a handful of counts. The rearrangement links TRBV6-5 to TRBJ2-3; a weak D match, TRBD1 (6 bases). This CDR3 region has 13 residues. V was cut by 2 bases and J by 8 bases, with 11 bases left in between. Germline CDR1 is MNHEY and CDR2 is SVGAGI. The CDR3 DNA reads as TGTGCCAGCAGTTACCAGGGGCGCGGTACGCAGTATTTT. Translation: CASSYQGRGTQYF.

The V and J genes are TRBV15 and TRBJ1-5; D perhaps matches TRBD1 (6 bases). The CDR3 runs to 16 residues. Looked up from germline, CDR1 is LNHNV and CDR2 is YYDKDF (reference sequence). Trimming removed 3 bases at V and 5 bases at J, with 17 bases between. CDR3 sequence (DNA): TGTGCCACCAGCAGGCCCAAGGGGGAAGGGGATCAGCCCCAGCATTTT. Translation gives CATSRPKGEGDQPQHF. The whole variable domain, filled in from reference TRBV15 and TRBJ1-5, reads DAMVIQNPRYQVTQFGKPVTLSCSQTLNHNVMYWYQQKSSQAPKLLFHYYDKDFNNEADTPDNFQSRRPNTSFCFLDIRSPGLGDTAMYLCATSRPKGEGDQPQHFGDGTRLSIL.

The chain uses TRBV5-4 and TRBJ2-7; possibly TRBD1 for D (6 bases). Looked up from germline, CDR1 is SGHNT and CDR2 is YYREEE (reference sequence). The CDR3 is 12 amino acids. V was cut by 4 bases and J by 4 bases, with 9 bases left in between. CDR3 coding DNA: TGTGCCAGCAGCCGTGACAGGTACGAGCAGTACTTC. This codes for CASSRDRYEQYF.

This clone was observed a few times. This chain uses TRBV9 with TRBJ1-2, with a tentative D call TRBD1 (6 bases). Germline CDR1 is SGDLS and CDR2 is YYNGEE. V was clipped by 3 bases and J by 1 base, with 13 bases between them. The CDR3 runs to 15 residues. The CDR3 reads CASSATGKDNYGYTF. The DNA of the CDR3 is TGTGCCAGCAGCGCGACAGGCAAGGATAACTATGGCTACACCTTC.

This clone was counted between two and nine times. V and J are TRBV5-1 and TRBJ2-7; weak D call: TRBD1 (6 bases). With 4 bases removed from V and 3 bases from J, the gap between germline ends came to 17 bases. Germline V gives CDR1 SGHRS, CDR2 YFSETQ. CDR3 length equals 15 residues. In DNA, the CDR3 is TGCGCCAGCAGCGTGGGCCCCACAGGGAACTACGAGCAGTACTTC. Amino acid sequence: CASSVGPTGNYEQYF.